One and the same sample provided the 14 T cell receptor beta chains below, sequenced in a study of shared clonotypes between healthy human individuals. Repertoires were generated with immunoSEQ multiplex PCR, while TCRdb's copy carries only in-frame clones and drops some. Counted here are a few hundred thousand clones, around nine tenths occurring once; the ten biggest clones make up 16%. The sample was memory CD8+ T cells sorted from blood. Stated subset: CD45RO+ cells pooled with CCR7-negative TemRA cells. The origin of the receptors is a man between 18 and 35 years old in good health.

The chain has TRBV30 and TRBJ2-2; tentative D call: TRBD1 (5 bases). Germline V lookup: CDR1 GTSNPN, CDR2 SVGIG (reference sequence). The CDR3 loop spans 13 amino acids. V was shortened by 3 bases and J by 4 bases, with 9 bases between the two germline ends. CDR3 in amino acids: CAWRDQGTGELFF. The DNA for the CDR3 is TGTGCCTGGAGGGACCAGGGCACCGGGGAGCTGTTTTTT.

The V gene is TRBV5-1, the J gene TRBJ2-7; the D is unclear. The length of the CDR3 is 16 residues. Per germline, CDR1 SGHRS and CDR2 YFSETQ. V shed 5 bases and J shed 0 bases, with 18 bases lying between them. The CDR3 region has the DNA TGCGCCAGCAGACCTCGAGGACGGCTACTCTCCTACGAGCAGTACTTC. Encoded protein: CASRPRGRLLSYEQYF. Using reference TRBV5-1 and TRBJ2-7 for the parts outside the CDR3, the full variable domain is KAGVTQTPRYLIKTRGQQVTLSCSPISGHRSVSWYQQTPGQGLQFLFEYFSETQRNKGNFPGRFSGRQFSNSRSEMNVSTLELGDSALYLCASRPRGRLLSYEQYFGPGTRLTVT.

CDR3 in DNA: TGTGCCAGCTCACCGGGACTAGCGGGGGGAGCCTACGAGCAGTACTTC. It is translated as CASSPGLAGGAYEQYF. The chain carries TRBV18 and TRBJ2-7; 15 bases align to TRBD2. Germline V gene lookup returns CDR1 KGHSH and CDR2 LQKENI. CDR3 length: 16 residues. Germline trimming cut 3 bases from V and 2 bases from J; bases unmatched to any gene: 2.

Remarks on this clone: Since a far larger clone is one base different, this is likely a read error. This sample also contains other DNA sequences that code for the same CDR3. The chain carries TRBV10-3 and TRBJ2-3; TRBD2 matches 10 bases. V lost 8 bases to trimming and J lost 6 bases; unmatched junction nucleotides: 11. The CDR3 sequence is 15 residues long. The germline V gene has CDR1 ENHRY and CDR2 SYGVKD. In DNA, the CDR3 is TGTGCCATCGGACTAGCGGAATACTCCACGGATACGCAGTATTTT. Translating it yields CAIGLAEYSTDTQYF.

This clone was counted a few times. The CDR3 DNA sequence: TGTGCCAGCCACCACCAGGGGGACTACAATGAGCAGTTCTTC. Its translation: CASHHQGDYNEQFF. The V call is TRBV27, the J call TRBJ2-1, with TRBD1 matching over 7 bases. Germline lookup yields CDR1 MNHEY and CDR2 SMNVEV (reference sequence). The CDR3 contains 14 residues. Trimming removed 8 bases from V and 3 bases from J; junction bases left unmatched: 7.

The chain employs TRBV7-9 and TRBJ1-2; 7 positions agree with TRBD1. The V gene's germline CDR1 is SEHNR and CDR2 FQNEAQ (reference sequence). The V gene end was trimmed by 7 bases and the J gene end by 1 base; junction bases not matched to a gene: 15. The CDR3 length is 17 residues. In nucleotides, the CDR3 is TGTGCCAGCACCCACAGGGGAAGGGGGAAATATAACTATGGCTACACCTTC. Its protein is CASTHRGRGKYNYGYTF.

This chain connects TRBV19 to TRBJ1-1; 7 bases agree with TRBD1. The junction had 5 bases not matched to a gene; V was cut back by 5 bases and J by 2 bases. Germline V gives CDR1 LNHDA, CDR2 SQIVND (reference sequence). There are 14 residues in the CDR3. The CDR3, as DNA: TGTGCCAGTAGTGCGGGACAGTTAAACACTGAAGCTTTCTTT. It specifies CASSAGQLNTEAFF.

The CDR3 protein is CASSQGPGTGSETQYF. CDR3 sequence (DNA): TGTGCCAGCAGCCAGGGGCCAGGGACAGGGTCGGAGACCCAGTACTTC. V and J are TRBV11-2 and TRBJ2-5, with 9 bases matching TRBD1. Germline CDR1 SGHAT, CDR2 FQNNGV. The CDR3 has 16 residues. Unmatched junction bases numbered 12, after V lost 5 bases and J lost 5 bases. The variable domain in full, with the rest retrieved from reference TRBV11-2 and TRBJ2-5, is EAGVAQSPRYKIIEKRQSVAFWCNPISGHATLYWYQQILGQGPKLLIQFQNNGVVDDSQLPKDRFSAERLKGVDSTLKIQPAKLEDSAVYLCASSQGPGTGSETQYFGPGTRLLVL.

The chain has TRBV27 and TRBJ2-3, with D perhaps TRBD1 (6 bases). The CDR3 is 15 amino acids. Germline V gene lookup returns CDR1 MNHEY and CDR2 SMNVEV (reference sequence). The germline V and J ends were trimmed by 7 bases and 1 base, with 15 bases remaining between them. The CDR3 sequence is CASTSQGFGTDTQYF. CDR3 coding DNA: TGTGCCAGCACTTCGCAGGGGTTCGGCACAGATACGCAGTATTTT.

The V gene is TRBV18, the J gene TRBJ1-2; weak D call: TRBD1 (5 bases). CDR1 is KGHSH and CDR2 is LQKENI in the germline V gene. This CDR3 has 15 residues. The V gene lost 3 bases and the J gene lost 3 bases, with 14 bases spanning the gap. The CDR3 DNA follows: TGTGCCAGCTCACCCCGGATATCCAGGGACTATGGCTACACCTTC. Protein sequence: CASSPRISRDYGYTF.

The V call is TRBV6-6, the J call TRBJ1-1; D gene unclear. This CDR3 spans 13 amino acids. Trimming pared 5 bases from V and 1 base from J, leaving 8 bases between. The germline gives CDR1 MNHNY, CDR2 SVGAGI (reference sequence). The CDR3 DNA follows: TGTGCCAGCAGTCTAACAGAGAACACTGAAGCTTTCTTT. Translation: CASSLTENTEAFF.

V gene TRBV7-9 combines with J gene TRBJ1-1; a weak D match, TRBD1 (6 bases). Germline-derived CDR1 and CDR2 are SEHNR and FQNEAQ (reference sequence). V was cut by 7 bases and J by 1 base, with 10 bases left in between. This CDR3 is 13 amino acids long. The CDR3 region has the DNA TGTGCCAGCACCGAGGACAGGAACACTGAAGCTTTCTTT. Protein: CASTEDRNTEAFF.

The J gene is TRBJ2-1, the V gene TRBV14, with TRBD2 matching over 12 bases. The germline V gene has CDR1 SGHDN and CDR2 FVKESK. The CDR3 spans 20 residues. After removal of 5 bases from V and 8 bases from J, the junction contained 22 bases not matched to a gene. In DNA, the CDR3 is TGTGCCAGCAGCACGAGAGGGTACACGGCCCTAGCGGGAGGGCGCGATGAGCAGTTCTTC. Its translation: CASSTRGYTALAGGRDEQFF.

This clone turned up a few times. J is TRBJ2-3 and V is TRBV4-1, with D perhaps matching TRBD1 (6 bases). V was shortened by 3 bases and J by 2 bases, with 21 bases between the two germline ends. CDR1 is MGHRA and CDR2 is YSYEKL in the germline V gene. The CDR3 extends over 18 amino acids. CDR3: CASSHLSWSGVDTDTQYF. CDR3 nucleotide sequence: TGCGCCAGCAGCCATTTAAGTTGGTCAGGGGTAGACACAGATACGCAGTATTTT.